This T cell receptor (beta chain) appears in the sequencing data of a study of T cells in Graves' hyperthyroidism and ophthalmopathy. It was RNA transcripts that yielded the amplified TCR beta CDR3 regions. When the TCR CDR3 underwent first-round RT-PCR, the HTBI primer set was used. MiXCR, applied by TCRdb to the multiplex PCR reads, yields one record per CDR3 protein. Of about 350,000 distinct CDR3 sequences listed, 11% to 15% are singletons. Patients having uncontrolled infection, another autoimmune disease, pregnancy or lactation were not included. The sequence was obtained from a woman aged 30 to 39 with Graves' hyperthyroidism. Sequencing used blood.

This CDR3 reads CASSRIWNTEAFF. The CDR3 nucleotides read TGTGCCAGCTCACGTATTTGGAACACTGAAGCTTTCTTT. V and J are TRBV18 and TRBJ1-1; D is ambiguous. Per the germline V gene, CDR1 is KGHSH and CDR2 is LQKENI. V lost 4 bases to trimming and J lost 1 base, with 7 bases between them. The CDR3 covers 13 residues.